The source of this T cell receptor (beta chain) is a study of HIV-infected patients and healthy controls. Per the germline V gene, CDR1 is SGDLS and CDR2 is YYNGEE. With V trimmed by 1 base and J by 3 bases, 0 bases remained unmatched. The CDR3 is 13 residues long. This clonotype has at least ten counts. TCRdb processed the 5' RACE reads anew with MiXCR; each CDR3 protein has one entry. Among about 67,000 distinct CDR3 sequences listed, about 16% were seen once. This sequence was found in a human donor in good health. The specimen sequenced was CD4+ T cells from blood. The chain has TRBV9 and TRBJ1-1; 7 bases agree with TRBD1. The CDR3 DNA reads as TGTGCCAGCAGCGTACAGGGGGACACTGAAGCTTTCTTT. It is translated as CASSVQGDTEAFF.